This is a list of T cell receptor beta chains from one sample in a study of shared clonotypes between healthy human individuals. Profiled with immunoSEQ multiplex PCR; TCRdb holds only in-frame clones, not every one. The sample consists of about 450,000 clones, around 80% of them appearing once. Sequencing was carried out using PBMCs. The receptors originated from a woman between 40 and 55 years old in good health. Some clones in this sample may be carry-over from other donors' samples. CDR3s include the opening cysteine and the closing phenylalanine or tryptophan. The D gene is left open where the match is weak. A clone size is listed for some rows: how often the clone was seen (once, few, many), or a class if it is expanded.

abundance,j_gene,v_gene,d_gene,CDR3aa,CDR3nt
few,TRBJ1-1,TRBV19,.,CASSINSLMNTEAFF,TGTGCCAGTAGTATTAACAGCCTCATGAACACTGAAGCTTTCTTT
few,TRBJ1-4,TRBV7-8,.,CASSLAGFDEKLFF,TGTGCCAGCAGCTTAGCGGGTTTCGATGAAAAACTGTTTTTT
.,TRBJ1-2,TRBV27,.,CASSLGIRTRRNYGYTF,TGTGCCAGCAGTTTAGGGATAAGGACAAGAAGAAACTATGGCTACACCTTC
.,TRBJ2-2,TRBV5-1,.,CASSLAGGGLITGELFF,TGCGCCAGCAGCTTGGCCGGGGGAGGTTTGATCACCGGGGAGCTGTTTTTT
once,TRBJ1-2,TRBV30,TRBD1,CAWSLGQDLSYTF,TGTGCCTGGAGCTTGGGACAGGATTTGAGCTACACCTTC
.,TRBJ2-1,TRBV27,.,CASSLGRASEQFF,TGTGCCAGCAGTTTAGGCAGGGCCAGTGAGCAGTTCTTC
.,TRBJ2-4,TRBV9,.,CASSVAAGGKNIQYF,TGTGCCAGCAGCGTAGCTGCGGGCGGCAAAAACATTCAGTACTTC
.,TRBJ1-1,TRBV5-6,.,CASSLGTLGGTEAFF,TGTGCCAGCAGCTTAGGTACCCTGGGCGGCACTGAAGCTTTCTTT
.,TRBJ2-7,TRBV11-3,.,CASSLEFGKGYEQYF,TGTGCCAGCAGCTTAGAATTCGGGAAAGGCTACGAGCAGTACTTC
.,TRBJ2-1,TRBV6-1,.,CASSLEWSYNEQFF,TGTGCCAGCAGCCTTGAGTGGTCCTACAATGAGCAGTTCTTC
.,TRBJ1-1,TRBV5-5,.,CASSLFWQGGMNTEAFF,TGTGCCAGCAGCTTGTTCTGGCAGGGTGGGATGAACACTGAAGCTTTCTTT
.,TRBJ2-2,TRBV18,TRBD2,CASSPPDGRANTGELFF,TGTGCCAGCTCACCACCGGACGGGAGGGCGAACACCGGGGAGCTGTTTTTT
.,TRBJ1-5,TRBV5-6,.,CASSLKVNGGSNQPQHF,TGTGCCAGCAGCTTGAAGGTTAACGGGGGGAGCAATCAGCCCCAGCATTTT